These T cell receptor beta chains were read from a single sample in a study of T-cell reconstitution after alpha-beta-depleted transplantation in children. TCRdb analysed the PCR reads with MiXCR anew, one entry per CDR3 protein. The sample records fewer than 550,000 distinct CDR3 sequences, 11% being singletons. Here the sequenced sample was PBMCs, mostly from graft donor cells, taken 180 days after TCRalphabeta/CD19-depleted stem cell transplant. The receptors come from a female patient aged 2-15 years who had a stem cell transplant for aplastic anemia, so the T cells may come from the graft donor. Each CDR3 is given with its conserved first and last residue.

TRBJ2-5,TRBV7-6,CASSLYAETQYF
TRBJ1-2,TRBV7-9,CASSLDSGNYGYTF
TRBJ2-7,TRBV18,CASSLNNAQDRGYEQYF
TRBJ1-4,TRBV20-1,CSARNHRVTNEKLFF
TRBJ1-2,TRBV20-1,CSALGGRYGYTF
TRBJ2-3,TRBV4-3,CASSQVGSLRGTDTQYF
TRBJ2-1,TRBV12-5,CASGLSRGGEQFF
TRBJ1-1,TRBV5-1,CASSNYRETDLAEAFF
TRBJ2-1,TRBV28,CASSPGQEIFF
TRBJ2-5,TRBV7-2,CASSLAKTTQETQYF
TRBJ2-7,TRBV12-3/TRBV12-4,CAISFSRTSGRGMTYEQYF
TRBJ2-5,TRBV12-3/TRBV12-4,CASSSPTAGKQETQYF
TRBJ2-3,TRBV28,CASSLYLGQGEGTQYF
TRBJ1-2,TRBV12-3/TRBV12-4,CASSLRSSPRGYGYTF
TRBJ2-3,TRBV20-1,CSASAPGDTQYF
TRBJ1-1,TRBV20-1,CSARGTANTEAFF
TRBJ2-5,TRBV5-6,CASSLVSGVRQETQYF
TRBJ2-5,TRBV11-2,CASSQTIGTGGEETQYF
TRBJ2-7,TRBV12-3/TRBV12-4,CASSTSGGPYEQYF
TRBJ1-4,TRBV5-1,CASSLVARPASNEKLFF
TRBJ2-1,TRBV6-1,CASSRETWVNEQFF
TRBJ2-1,TRBV7-9,CASRGDTYNEQFF
TRBJ2-2,TRBV6-1,CASSPQGTTGELFF
TRBJ2-3,TRBV4-1,CASSLGAGASTDTQYF
TRBJ2-7,TRBV25-1,CASSAGGQGIFYEQYF
TRBJ2-6,TRBV7-2,CASSLAGPLSGANVLTF
TRBJ2-1,TRBV20-1,CSALDWTSYNEQFF
TRBJ1-5,TRBV6-2/TRBV6-3,CASSSRAVGAFSNQPQHF
TRBJ1-5,TRBV12-3/TRBV12-4,CASSLGHNSNQPQHF
TRBJ2-3,TRBV7-2,CASRFPLRNPDTQYF
TRBJ1-1,TRBV19,CASRDRGRAFF
TRBJ2-4,TRBV18,CASSPPGQGRNIQYF
TRBJ2-7,TRBV29-1,CSVEIGLGTYEQYF
TRBJ2-1,TRBV18,CASSPRSGRGSEQFF
TRBJ1-4,TRBV5-1,CASSASGTAGANEKLFF
TRBJ2-7,TRBV14,CASPRRDLSEQYF
TRBJ1-2,TRBV7-2,CASSIYTAGSYGYTF
TRBJ2-5,TRBV28,CASSQTAEGGETQYF
TRBJ1-5,TRBV12-3/TRBV12-4,CASSLSGSAGQPQHF
TRBJ1-2,TRBV4-3,CASSQTGDSRKTF
TRBJ2-2,TRBV30,CAWMGDTGELFF
TRBJ1-6,TRBV11-2,CASSLARADSSPLHF
TRBJ2-5,TRBV7-2,CASSLAGVRAGQYF
TRBJ1-5,TRBV19,CASSNPRGASNQPQHF
TRBJ1-1,TRBV12-3/TRBV12-4,CASSFLSNTEAFF
TRBJ2-1,TRBV9,CASSVATSGTYNEQFF
TRBJ2-1,TRBV20-1,CSAFSGSSYNEQFF
TRBJ1-1,TRBV7-9,CASSETRDTEAFF
TRBJ2-1,TRBV9,CASSGRGALAGVDNEQFF
TRBJ2-1,TRBV11-2,CASSGSGHLFYNEQFF
TRBJ1-1,TRBV7-6,CASSLAAGSRTEAFF
TRBJ2-5,TRBV7-6,CASSLDPGRETQYF
TRBJ2-3,TRBV7-2,CASSWESTDTQYF